This T cell receptor (beta chain) was recorded in a study of response to subunit inactivated influenza vaccine. Study findings and constraints: Each seasonal influenza vaccination, the authors suggested, recruits few new T cells.

TCRdb ran MiXCR on the RT-PCR reads and lists one entry per CDR3 protein. The sample gives approximately 230,000 distinct CDR3 sequences, 10% to 15% of which show up once; about 7.8% is in the top ten. This clonotype has just a few counts. The antigen remains unidentified. Trimming cost V 0 bases and J 6 bases; bases outside gene matches: 8. In germline, CDR1 is DFQATT, CDR2 SNEGSKA (reference sequence). CDR3 length: 14 residues. This clonotype was obtained from a man in his fifties or sixties who received an inactivated influenza vaccine. The chain is built from TRBV20-1 and TRBJ2-7; 7 positions agree with TRBD2. This specimen was non-naive T cells sorted from PBMCs, taken 14 to 15 days before vaccination. The chain's CDR3 is CSARDGAGVSEQYF. In DNA, the CDR3 is TGCAGTGCTAGAGACGGCGCGGGAGTTTCCGAGCAGTACTTC.